The 2 T cell receptor beta chains given below trace back to one sample, sequenced in a study of blood T cell repertoires in COVID-19. TCRdb's copy holds only in-frame clones and misses some; the assay was immunoSEQ multiplex PCR. Found here are some 340,000 clones, around 83% of them singletons; the top ten hold 2.5% to 3%. Sequences were obtained from peripheral blood. Receptors originate from a man in his thirties or forties with active or convalescent COVID-19.

The chain uses TRBV11-2 and TRBJ2-1; TRBD2 matches 8 bases. Trimming at V came to 5 bases and at J to 4 bases, leaving 10 bases not matched to a gene. This CDR3 region has 16 residues. Per germline, CDR1 SGHAT and CDR2 FQNNGV. CDR3 in DNA: TGTGCCAGCAGCCCTGCAGCCGGGGGGGGTTACAATGAGCAGTTCTTC. Translated: CASSPAAGGGYNEQFF.

This clone has only one observation. This rearrangement joins TRBV7-9 to TRBJ2-1; 13 positions agree with TRBD2. Germline loops: CDR1 SEHNR, CDR2 FQNEAQ (reference sequence). Losses at the gene ends were 5 bases for V and 9 bases for J; bases not matched to a gene: 13. CDR3 size: 17 residues. The CDR3 DNA sequence: TGTGCCAGCAGCCCTTCCCCATGGACTAGCGGGAGTAGTGAGCAGTTCTTC. This sequence encodes CASSPSPWTSGSSEQFF. Variable domain in full (rest from reference TRBV7-9 and TRBJ2-1): DTGVSQNPRHKITKRGQNVTFRCDPISEHNRLYWYRQTLGQGPEFLTYFQNEAQLEKSRLLSDRFSAERPKGSFSTLEIQRTEQGDSAMYLCASSPSPWTSGSSEQFFGPGTRLTVL.